The present T cell receptor (beta chain) was sequenced within a study of T cell responses to AZD1222 COVID-19 vaccine. Only in-frame clones appear in the TCRdb table, and some are missing; sequencing was by immunoSEQ multiplex PCR. The table shows 100,000 to 150,000 clones, with 80% to 95% occurring only once. CDR1 is SNHLY and CDR2 is FYNNEI in the germline V gene. V lost 6 bases to trimming and J lost 1 base; unmatched junction nucleotides: 11. This CDR3 region has 18 residues. V and J are TRBV2 and TRBJ2-1; 11 bases are shared with TRBD2. Here the sequenced sample was peripheral blood, taken on day 0 of AZD1222 vaccination. The TCR was taken from an adult in good health. The CDR3 here is CASRPPTGTSGSYNEQFF. CDR3 DNA: TGTGCCAGCAGACCCCCCACAGGGACTAGCGGATCCTACAATGAGCAGTTCTTC.